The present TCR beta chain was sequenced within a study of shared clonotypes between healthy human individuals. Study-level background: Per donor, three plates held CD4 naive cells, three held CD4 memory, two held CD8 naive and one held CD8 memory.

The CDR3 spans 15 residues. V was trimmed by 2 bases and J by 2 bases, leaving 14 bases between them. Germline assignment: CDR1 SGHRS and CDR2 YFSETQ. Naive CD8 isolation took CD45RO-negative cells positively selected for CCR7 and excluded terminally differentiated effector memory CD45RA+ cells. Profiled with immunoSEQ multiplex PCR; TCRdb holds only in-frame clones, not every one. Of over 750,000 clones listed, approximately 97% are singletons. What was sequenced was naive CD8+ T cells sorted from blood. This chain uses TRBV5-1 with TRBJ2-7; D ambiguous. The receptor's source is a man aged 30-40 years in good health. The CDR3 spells CASSLGMDVTYEQYF. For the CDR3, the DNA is TGCGCCAGCAGCTTAGGCATGGACGTTACCTACGAGCAGTACTTC.